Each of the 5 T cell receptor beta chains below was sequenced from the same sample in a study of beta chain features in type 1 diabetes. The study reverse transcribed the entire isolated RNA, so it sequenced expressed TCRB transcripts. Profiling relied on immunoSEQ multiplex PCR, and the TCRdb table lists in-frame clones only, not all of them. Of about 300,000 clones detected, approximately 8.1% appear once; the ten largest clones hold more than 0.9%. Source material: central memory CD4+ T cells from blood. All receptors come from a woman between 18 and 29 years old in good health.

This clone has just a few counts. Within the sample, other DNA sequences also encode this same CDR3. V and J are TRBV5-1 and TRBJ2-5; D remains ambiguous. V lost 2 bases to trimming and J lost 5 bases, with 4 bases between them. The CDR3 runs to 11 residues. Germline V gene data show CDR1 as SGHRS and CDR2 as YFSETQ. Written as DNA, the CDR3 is TGCGCCAGCAGCTTAGAGGAGACCCAGTACTTC. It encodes CASSLEETQYF.

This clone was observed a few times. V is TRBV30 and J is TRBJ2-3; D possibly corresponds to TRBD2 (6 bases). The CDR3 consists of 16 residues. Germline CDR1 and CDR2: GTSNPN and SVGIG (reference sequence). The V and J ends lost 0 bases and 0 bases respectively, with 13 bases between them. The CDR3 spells CAWSVGGFSSTDTQYF. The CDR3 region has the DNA TGTGCCTGGAGTGTGGGGGGATTCTCTAGCACAGATACGCAGTATTTT.

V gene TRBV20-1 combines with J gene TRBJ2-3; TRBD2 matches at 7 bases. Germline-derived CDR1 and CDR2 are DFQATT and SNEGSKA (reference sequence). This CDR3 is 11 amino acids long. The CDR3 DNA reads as TGCAGCTGCGGGAGTGCAGATACGCAGTATTTT. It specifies CSCGSADTQYF.

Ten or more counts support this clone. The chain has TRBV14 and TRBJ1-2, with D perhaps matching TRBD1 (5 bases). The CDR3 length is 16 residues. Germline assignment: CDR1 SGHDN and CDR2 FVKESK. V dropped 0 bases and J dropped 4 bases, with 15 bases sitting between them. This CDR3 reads CASSQDHQGYTYGYTF. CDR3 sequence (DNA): TGTGCCAGCAGCCAAGATCACCAGGGTTATACCTATGGCTACACCTTC.

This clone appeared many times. The CDR3 sequence: CASSRLDRAGLYEQYF. In DNA form, the CDR3 reads TGTGCCAGCAGCCGCCTGGACAGGGCCGGACTTTACGAGCAGTACTTC. This rearrangement joins TRBV14 to TRBJ2-7; 8 bases map to TRBD1. This CDR3 has 16 residues. The V gene end was trimmed by 4 bases and the J gene end by 4 bases; junction bases not matched to a gene: 12. Germline CDR1 is SGHDN and CDR2 is FVKESK. The full variable domain, rest sourced from reference TRBV14 and TRBJ2-7, is EAGVTQFPSHSVIEKGQTVTLRCDPISGHDNLYWYRRVMGKEIKFLLHFVKESKQDESGMPNNRFLAERTGGTYSTLKVQPAELEDSGVYFCASSRLDRAGLYEQYFGPGTRLTVT.